The rows below give T cell receptor beta chains drawn from one sample of a study of PD-1 blockade in classical Hodgkin lymphoma. TCRdb keeps only in-frame clones here, not all; method: immunoSEQ multiplex PCR. The sample carries under 100,000 clones, about 90% recorded once. The sample in question was peripheral blood mononuclear cells (PBMCs), obtained before the second cycle of nivolumab. These receptors were taken from a human donor with classical Hodgkin lymphoma. Both conserved end residues are part of each CDR3. The D gene is left open where the match is weak. Clone size is stated in some rows and not others, as once, few, many or a class when expanded.

j_call v_call clone_size d_call cdr3_aa cdr3_nt
TRBJ2-3 TRBV7-2 . . CASSLRGGRTDTQYF TGTGCCAGCAGCTTGAGGGGGGGGCGCACAGATACGCAGTATTTT
TRBJ1-1 TRBV21-1 once . CASIPVRAFF TGTGCCAGCATTCCTGTCCGAGCTTTCTTT
TRBJ1-5 TRBV11-2 . TRBD1 CASSLGGGRNNQPQHF TGTGCCAGCAGCTTAGGAGGGGGCAGGAACAATCAGCCCCAGCATTTT
TRBJ2-1 TRBV7-6 . . CASSLEGLNGAPIYNEQFF TGTGCCAGCAGCTTAGAGGGCTTAAACGGTGCTCCAATCTACAATGAGCAGTTCTTC
TRBJ2-7 TRBV2 . . CASSARGRGSTPSEQYF TGTGCCAGCAGTGCGCGGGGGCGGGGCAGCACACCGAGCGAGCAGTACTTC
TRBJ1-5 TRBV30 . TRBD1 CACRTGGNQPQHF TGTGCCTGTAGGACAGGAGGGAATCAGCCCCAGCATTTT
TRBJ1-2 TRBV28 . TRBD1 CATSTGNYGYTF TGTGCCACCTCGACAGGGAACTATGGCTACACCTTC
TRBJ2-7 TRBV28 . TRBD1 CASSPPPVDRGDEQYF TGTGCCAGCAGCCCCCCACCCGTCGACAGGGGGGACGAGCAGTACTTC
TRBJ2-7 TRBV5-1 . . CASSWDTGPYEQYF TGCGCCAGCAGCTGGGATACAGGGCCTTACGAGCAGTACTTC
TRBJ2-7 TRBV6-5 . TRBD1 CASSYRDRPYEQYF TGTGCCAGCAGTTACCGGGACAGACCCTACGAGCAGTACTTC
TRBJ1-2 TRBV5-1 . . CASSLEPETYGYTF TGCGCCAGCAGCTTAGAGCCTGAGACCTATGGCTACACCTTC
TRBJ2-4 TRBV5-1 . TRBD1 CASSLAGGATKNIQYF TGCGCCAGCAGCCTCGCAGGGGGAGCGACCAAAAACATTCAGTACTTC
TRBJ1-1 TRBV15 . . CATSRGRLEEAFF TGTGCCACCAGCAGAGGGAGGCTGGAAGAAGCTTTCTTT
TRBJ1-5 TRBV7-8 . TRBD1 CASSLVGRGRGGGQPQHF TGTGCCAGCAGCTTAGTGGGCAGGGGGCGTGGGGGCGGTCAGCCCCAGCATTTT
TRBJ2-2 TRBV4-1 . . CASSSRLASSTGELFF TGCGCCAGCAGCTCCCGGCTAGCGTCCTCGACCGGGGAGCTGTTTTTT
TRBJ1-2 TRBV18 . . CASSPSSTGANYGYTF TGTGCCAGCTCACCATCCTCGACAGGCGCGAACTATGGCTACACCTTC
TRBJ1-5 TRBV2 once . CASSATRQVRLSNQPQHF TGTGCCAGCAGCGCTACGAGACAGGTCCGGCTTAGCAATCAGCCCCAGCATTTT